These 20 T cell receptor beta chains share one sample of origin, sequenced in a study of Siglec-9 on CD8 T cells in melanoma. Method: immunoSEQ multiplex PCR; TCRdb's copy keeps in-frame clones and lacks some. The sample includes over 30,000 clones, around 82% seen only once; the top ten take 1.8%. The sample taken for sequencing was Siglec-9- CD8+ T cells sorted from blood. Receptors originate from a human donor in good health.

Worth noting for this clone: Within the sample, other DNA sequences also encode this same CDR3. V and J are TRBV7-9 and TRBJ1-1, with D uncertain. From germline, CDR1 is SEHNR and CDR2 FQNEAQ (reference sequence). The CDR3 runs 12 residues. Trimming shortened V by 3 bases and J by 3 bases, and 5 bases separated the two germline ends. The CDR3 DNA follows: TGTGCCAGCAGCTTCGGAGACACTGAAGCTTTCTTT. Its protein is CASSFGDTEAFF. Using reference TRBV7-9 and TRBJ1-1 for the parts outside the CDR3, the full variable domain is DTGVSQNPRHKITKRGQNVTFRCDPISEHNRLYWYRQTLGQGPEFLTYFQNEAQLEKSRLLSDRFSAERPKGSFSTLEIQRTEQGDSAMYLCASSFGDTEAFFGQGTRLTVV.

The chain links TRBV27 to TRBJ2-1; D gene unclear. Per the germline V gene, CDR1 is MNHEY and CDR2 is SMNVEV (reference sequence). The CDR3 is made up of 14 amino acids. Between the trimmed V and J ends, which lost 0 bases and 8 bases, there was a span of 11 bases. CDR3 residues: CASSLSGPWYEQFF. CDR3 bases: TGTGCCAGCAGTTTATCAGGTCCGTGGTATGAGCAGTTCTTC.

CDR3 sequence: CAISDELSGELFF. The CDR3 bases are TGTGCCATCAGTGACGAGCTTTCTGGGGAGCTGTTTTTT. This chain links TRBV10-3 with TRBJ2-2; unclear D gene. CDR1 is ENHRY and CDR2 is SYGVKD in the germline V gene. The V and J ends lost 3 bases and 8 bases respectively, with 10 bases between them. The CDR3 covers 13 residues.

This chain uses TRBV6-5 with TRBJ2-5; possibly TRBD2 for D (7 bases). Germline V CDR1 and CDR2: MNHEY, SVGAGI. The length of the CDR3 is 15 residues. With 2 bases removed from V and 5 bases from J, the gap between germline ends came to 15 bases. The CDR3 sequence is CASSYIGGARETQYF. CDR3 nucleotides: TGTGCCAGCAGTTACATAGGGGGGGCGAGGGAGACCCAGTACTTC.

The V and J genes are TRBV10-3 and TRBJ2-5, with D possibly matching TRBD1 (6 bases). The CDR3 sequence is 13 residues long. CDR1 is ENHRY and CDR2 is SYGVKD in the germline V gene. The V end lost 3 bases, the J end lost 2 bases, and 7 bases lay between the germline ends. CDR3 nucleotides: TGTGCCATCAGTGAAGGGGGACAAGAGACCCAGTACTTC. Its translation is CAISEGGQETQYF.

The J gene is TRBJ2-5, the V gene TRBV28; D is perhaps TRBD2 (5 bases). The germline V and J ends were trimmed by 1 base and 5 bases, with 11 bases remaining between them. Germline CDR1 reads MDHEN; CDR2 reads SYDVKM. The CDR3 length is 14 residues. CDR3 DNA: TGTGCCAGCAGTTTATTACTAGTCGGTGAGACCCAGTACTTC. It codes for CASSLLLVGETQYF.

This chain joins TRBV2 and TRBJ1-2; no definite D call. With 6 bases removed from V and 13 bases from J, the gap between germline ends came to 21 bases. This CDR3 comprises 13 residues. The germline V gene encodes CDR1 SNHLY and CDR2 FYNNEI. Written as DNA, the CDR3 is TGTGCCAGCAGGTCTCCGCAGGACGGTTCCTCCACCTTC. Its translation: CASRSPQDGSSTF.

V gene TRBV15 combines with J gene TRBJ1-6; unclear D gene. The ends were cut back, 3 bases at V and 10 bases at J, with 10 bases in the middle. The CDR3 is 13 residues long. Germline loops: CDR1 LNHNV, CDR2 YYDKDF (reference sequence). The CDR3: CATSSPQGSPLHF. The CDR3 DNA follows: TGTGCCACCAGCAGCCCCCAAGGATCACCCCTCCACTTT. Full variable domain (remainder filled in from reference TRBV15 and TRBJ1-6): DAMVIQNPRYQVTQFGKPVTLSCSQTLNHNVMYWYQQKSSQAPKLLFHYYDKDFNNEADTPDNFQSRRPNTSFCFLDIRSPGLGDTAMYLCATSSPQGSPLHFGNGTRLTVT.

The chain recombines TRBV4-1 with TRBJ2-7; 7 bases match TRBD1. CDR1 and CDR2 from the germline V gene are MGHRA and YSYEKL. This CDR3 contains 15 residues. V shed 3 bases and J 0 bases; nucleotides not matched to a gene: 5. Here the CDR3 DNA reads TGCGCCAGCAGCCATGCATGGGACAGCTCCTACGAGCAGTACTTC. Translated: CASSHAWDSSYEQYF.

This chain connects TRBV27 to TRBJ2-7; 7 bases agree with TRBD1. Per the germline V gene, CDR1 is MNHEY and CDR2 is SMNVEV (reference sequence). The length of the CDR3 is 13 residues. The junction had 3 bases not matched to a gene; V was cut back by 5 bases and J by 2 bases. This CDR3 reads CASSTGQTYEQYF. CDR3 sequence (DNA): TGTGCCAGCAGTACGGGACAGACCTACGAGCAGTACTTC.

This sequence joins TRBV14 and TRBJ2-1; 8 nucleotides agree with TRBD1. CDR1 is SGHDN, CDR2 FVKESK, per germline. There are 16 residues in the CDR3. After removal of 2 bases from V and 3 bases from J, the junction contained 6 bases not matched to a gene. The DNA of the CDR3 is TGTGCCAGCAGCCAATTGACAGGGGCACTCTACAATGAGCAGTTCTTC. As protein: CASSQLTGALYNEQFF.

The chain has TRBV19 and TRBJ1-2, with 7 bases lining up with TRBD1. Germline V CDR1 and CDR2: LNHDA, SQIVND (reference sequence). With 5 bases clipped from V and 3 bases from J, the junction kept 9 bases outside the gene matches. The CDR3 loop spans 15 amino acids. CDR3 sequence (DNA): TGTGCCAGTAGTTTGCTAGGGGGCTTGGACTATGGCTACACCTTC. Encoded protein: CASSLLGGLDYGYTF.

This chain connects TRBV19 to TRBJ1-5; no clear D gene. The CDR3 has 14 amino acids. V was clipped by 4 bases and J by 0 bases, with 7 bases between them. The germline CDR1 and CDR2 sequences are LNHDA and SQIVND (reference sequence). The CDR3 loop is CASSNRDSNQPQHF. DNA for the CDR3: TGTGCCAGTAGTAACCGAGATAGCAATCAGCCCCAGCATTTT.

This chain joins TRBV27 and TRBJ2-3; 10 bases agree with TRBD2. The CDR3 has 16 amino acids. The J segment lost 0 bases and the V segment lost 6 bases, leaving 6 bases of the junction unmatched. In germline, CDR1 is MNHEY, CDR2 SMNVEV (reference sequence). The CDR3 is CASRFLAGVSTDTQYF. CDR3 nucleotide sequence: TGTGCCAGCAGGTTTCTAGCGGGGGTTAGCACAGATACGCAGTATTTT.

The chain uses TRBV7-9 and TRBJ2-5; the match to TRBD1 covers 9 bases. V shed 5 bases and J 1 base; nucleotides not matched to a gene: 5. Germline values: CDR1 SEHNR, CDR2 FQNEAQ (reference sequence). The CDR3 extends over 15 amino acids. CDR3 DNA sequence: TGTGCCAGCAGCGACCGGGACAGGGCCCAAGAGACCCAGTACTTC. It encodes CASSDRDRAQETQYF.

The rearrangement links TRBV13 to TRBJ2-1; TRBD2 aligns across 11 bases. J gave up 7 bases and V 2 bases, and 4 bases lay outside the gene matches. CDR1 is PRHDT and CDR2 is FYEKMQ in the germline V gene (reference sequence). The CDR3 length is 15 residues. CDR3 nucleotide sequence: TGTGCCAGCAGCTTATTAGCGGGGGGGCAGAATGAGCAGTTCTTC. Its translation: CASSLLAGGQNEQFF.

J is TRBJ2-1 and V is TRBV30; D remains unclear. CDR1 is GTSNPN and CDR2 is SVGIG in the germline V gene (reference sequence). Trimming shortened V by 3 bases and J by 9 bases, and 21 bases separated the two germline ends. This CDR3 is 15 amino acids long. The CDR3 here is CAWSDRFLLVGEQFF. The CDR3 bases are TGTGCCTGGAGCGACCGATTTTTGTTAGTAGGTGAGCAGTTCTTC.

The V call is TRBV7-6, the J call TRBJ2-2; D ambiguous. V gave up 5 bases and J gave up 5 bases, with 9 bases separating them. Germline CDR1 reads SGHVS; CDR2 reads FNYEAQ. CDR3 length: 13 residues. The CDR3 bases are TGTGCCAGCAGCACCACCCGGACCGGGGAGCTGTTTTTT. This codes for CASSTTRTGELFF.

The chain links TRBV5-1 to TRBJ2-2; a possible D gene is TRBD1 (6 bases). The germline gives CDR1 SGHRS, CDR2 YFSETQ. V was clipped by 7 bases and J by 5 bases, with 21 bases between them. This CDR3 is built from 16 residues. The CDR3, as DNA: TGCGCCAGCTCTCCATTCGGGACACTCTCGACCGGGGAGCTGTTTTTT. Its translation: CASSPFGTLSTGELFF.

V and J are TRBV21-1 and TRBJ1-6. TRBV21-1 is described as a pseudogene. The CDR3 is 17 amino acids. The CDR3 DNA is TGTGCCAGCAGCAAAGCGCAATCCCGGGAGCATAATTCACCCCTCCACTTT. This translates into CASSKAQSREHNSPLHF.